The text below deals with one TCR beta chain. What it binds is not known. Using RNA transcripts as the source, TCR beta CDR3 regions were amplified. HTBI primers drove first-round RT-PCR of the TCR CDR3. TCRdb analysed the multiplex PCR reads with MiXCR anew, one entry per CDR3 protein. The data show 450,000 to 650,000 distinct CDR3 sequences, 17% seen once. This record belongs to a study of T cells in Graves' hyperthyroidism and ophthalmopathy. Findings and caveats of the study: Researchers found most expanded thyroid clonotypes above 0.001 in blood as well.

The length of the CDR3 is 16 residues. From germline, CDR1 is SNHLY and CDR2 FYNNEI. V was pared by 4 bases and J by 0 bases, with 6 bases of the junction left unmatched. The J gene is TRBJ2-3, the V gene TRBV2; 8 bases are a match to TRBD1. Material: blood. The TCR was taken from a woman aged 18-29 years with Graves' ophthalmopathy. Written as DNA, the CDR3 is TGTGCCAGCAGTGTAGCACAGGGGGTCAGCACAGATACGCAGTATTTT. This translates into CASSVAQGVSTDTQYF.